This TCR beta chain was sequenced for a study of T cells in Graves' hyperthyroidism and ophthalmopathy. Study in general: Peripheral blood was obtained at initial diagnosis, preceding any treatment.

Overall study results and limits: Prediction of ophthalmopathy progression came a median around 6.1 months pre-onset.

Using RNA transcripts as the source, TCR beta CDR3 regions were amplified. Primed by the HTBI set, a first-round RT-PCR was run on the TCR CDR3. A single record per CDR3 protein comes from TCRdb applying MiXCR to the multiplex PCR reads. The sample has over 300,000 distinct CDR3 sequences, roughly an eighth seen once; the top ten hold about a third. Source material for PBMCs was more than 9.5 ml fresh peripheral blood. The CDR3 has 14 residues. Trimming removed 6 bases from V and 6 bases from J; junction bases left unmatched: 6. The germline gives CDR1 MNHEY, CDR2 SVGEGT. At least ten counts were recorded for this clonotype. The antigen is undetermined.

This TCR derives from a woman aged 35 to 49 with Graves' ophthalmopathy. The source material was blood. The chain carries TRBV6-2 or TRBV6-3 and TRBJ2-2, with TRBD2 identical over 8 bases. The CDR3 DNA sequence: TGTGCCAGCAGACCGGGAGGGGCGGCCGGGGAGCTGTTTTTT. It is translated as CASRPGGAAGELFF.